This is a list of T cell receptor beta chains from one sample in a study of PD-1 blockade in classical Hodgkin lymphoma. Using immunoSEQ multiplex PCR, the repertoire was profiled, and TCRdb retains in-frame clones only, with some absent. The sample has about 28,000 clones, 80% seen once. Material: peripheral blood mononuclear cells (PBMCs), obtained before the fourth cycle of nivolumab. The receptors originated from a human donor with classical Hodgkin lymphoma. The CDR3 runs from the conserved cysteine through the conserved F or W. The D gene is left open where the match is weak. Clone sizes are given selectively: once, few, many, or a class where the clone is expanded.

d_call	clone_size	v_call	j_call	cdr3_nt	cdr3_aa
TRBD2	NA	TRBV6-6	TRBJ2-3	TGTGCCAGCAGTTCGCAATTAGCGGGGAACACAGATACGCAGTATTTT	CASSSQLAGNTDTQYF
NA	NA	TRBV5-1	TRBJ2-1	TGCGCCAGCAGCTTGGACAGGCGGTTGGAGCAGTTCTTC	CASSLDRRLEQFF
TRBD2	once	TRBV6-1	TRBJ2-7	TGTGCCAGCGCCGCTAGCGGGAGAGCCTACGAGCAGTACTTC	CASAASGRAYEQYF
NA	NA	TRBV6-5	TRBJ2-3	TGTGCCAGCAGTTACTCAAGCGGCACAGATACGCAGTATTTT	CASSYSSGTDTQYF
NA	once	TRBV10-2	TRBJ2-7	TGCGCCAGCAGAGACCCGGGACAAGTTTCCTACGAGCAGTACTTC	CASRDPGQVSYEQYF
NA	NA	TRBV25-1	TRBJ1-5	TGTGCCACTCAGGGATATAGCAATCAGCCCCAGCATTTT	CATQGYSNQPQHF
NA	few	TRBV3-1/TRBV3-2	TRBJ2-1	TGTGCCAGCAGACAACCTTTGTTCTTC	CASRQPLFF
TRBD2	NA	TRBV6-1	TRBJ2-5	TGTGGCGTTGGGAGGGAGGGAGGAGAGACCCAGTACTTC	CGVGREGGETQYF
NA	NA	TRBV28	TRBJ2-3	TGTGCCAGCAGTTTAACTAGGAGAACAGATACGCAGTATTTT	CASSLTRRTDTQYF
NA	NA	TRBV28	TRBJ1-3	TGTGCCACCGTAGGGCTGTCGTCAGAAGGAAACACCATATATTTT	CATVGLSSEGNTIYF
TRBD2	NA	TRBV18	TRBJ2-1	TGTGCCAGCTCACCTCGGGGGGCCTACAATGAGCAGTTCTTC	CASSPRGAYNEQFF
NA	once	TRBV6-5	TRBJ2-2	TGTGCCAGCAGCGCACTCCCGAACACCGGGGAGCTGTTTTTT	CASSALPNTGELFF
NA	few	TRBV27	TRBJ2-6	TGTGCCAGCAGTTTGACAGCCTACTCTGGGGCCAACGTCCTGACTTTC	CASSLTAYSGANVLTF
TRBD2	NA	TRBV27	TRBJ2-2	TGTGCCAGCAGTCCCGGTGGGCTAGCGGGAGTGTTGGGGACCGGGGAGCTGTTTTTT	CASSPGGLAGVLGTGELFF
NA	medium-sized	TRBV9	TRBJ2-5	TGTGCCAGCAGCGCGTCCGGAGGAGAGACCCAGTACTTC	CASSASGGETQYF
NA	NA	TRBV18	TRBJ1-1	TGTGCCAGCTCCCGGGACTGGAACACTGAAGCTTTCTTT	CASSRDWNTEAFF
TRBD1	NA	TRBV2	TRBJ2-2	TGTGCCAGCAGTCACCGGACAGGGCCGTACGGGATCACCGGGGAGCTGTTTTTT	CASSHRTGPYGITGELFF
NA	NA	TRBV7-9	TRBJ2-1	TGTGCCAGCAGCTTAGGGCAGGGGTCCTACAATGAGCAGTTCTTC	CASSLGQGSYNEQFF
TRBD1	NA	TRBV5-1	TRBJ2-1	TGCGCCAGCAGCTTGGGACAGGGCTACTACAATGAGCAGTTCTTC	CASSLGQGYYNEQFF
NA	NA	TRBV6-1	TRBJ1-5	TGTGCCAGCAGTGAAGCGGCAGGGAATCAGCCCCAGCATTTT	CASSEAAGNQPQHF
TRBD2	NA	TRBV6-5	TRBJ2-1	TGTGCCAGCAGTTACTCTAGGCTAGCGGGGGGGCAGCAGTTCTTC	CASSYSRLAGGQQFF
NA	few	TRBV5-4	TRBJ2-5	TGTGCCAGCAGCCTAGGGGGGGGGTTAGAGACCCAGTACTTC	CASSLGGGLETQYF
NA	NA	TRBV27	TRBJ2-5	TGTGCCAGCAGTTCCCGGGCGCGACTGGAGACCCAGTACTTC	CASSSRARLETQYF
NA	once	TRBV11-2	TRBJ2-1	TGTGCCAGCAGCTCCGCTAGCGTTGAGCAGTTCTTC	CASSSASVEQFF
TRBD1	NA	TRBV28	TRBJ1-1	TGTGCCAGCAGTTTGGACAGGGCCGGTGGCACTGAAGCTTTCTTT	CASSLDRAGGTEAFF
NA	NA	TRBV6-6	TRBJ2-1	TGTGCCAGCAGTTACGAGGACGTATACAATGAGCAGTTCTTC	CASSYEDVYNEQFF
NA	NA	TRBV5-1	TRBJ2-3	TGCGCCAGCAATCGGGGGATGGGCACAGATACGCAGTATTTT	CASNRGMGTDTQYF
NA	NA	TRBV5-8	TRBJ2-1	TGTGCCAGCAGCTTAGGCCAGAGCTCCTACAATGAGCAGTTCTTC	CASSLGQSSYNEQFF
TRBD2	NA	TRBV18	TRBJ2-2	TGTGCCAGCTCACGACGGACTAGCGCTACGAACACCGGGGAGCTGTTTTTT	CASSRRTSATNTGELFF
NA	few	TRBV21-1	TRBJ2-7	TGTGCCAGCAGCAAAGACGGAGCCCCCTACGAGCAGTACTTC	CASSKDGAPYEQYF
TRBD1	NA	TRBV28	TRBJ1-5	TGTGCCAGTCGCACAGGGGGCTCTCAGCCCCAGCATTTT	CASRTGGSQPQHF
TRBD2	NA	TRBV9	TRBJ2-1	TGTGCCAGCAGCCCCCAGTGGGGGGGGATTAATGAGCAGTTCTTC	CASSPQWGGINEQFF
NA	NA	TRBV5-6	TRBJ2-7	TGTGCCAGCAGCCGATTCGGGTACGAGCAGTACTTC	CASSRFGYEQYF
NA	NA	TRBV18	TRBJ2-3	TGTGCCAGCTCACCTCGATCAGGGACAGATACGCAGTATTTT	CASSPRSGTDTQYF
NA	NA	TRBV19	TRBJ1-2	TGTGCCAGTAGTATCCCCAGGGTCGGCTATGGCTACACCTTC	CASSIPRVGYGYTF
NA	few	TRBV7-6	TRBJ2-1	TGTGCCAGCAGCTTAGTAGATCTCGGGGGGCCCTACCTCGGGAATGAGCAGTTCTTC	CASSLVDLGGPYLGNEQFF
TRBD1	NA	TRBV2	TRBJ2-7	TGTGCCAGCAGTGAAGGGACAGGGGGGCCCGACGAGCAGTACTTC	CASSEGTGGPDEQYF
TRBD1	NA	TRBV29-1	TRBJ2-1	TGCAGCGCCCTGGGGCACCGGGACAGGGTTTTGGATGAGCAGTTCTTC	CSALGHRDRVLDEQFF
TRBD1	once	TRBV6-1	TRBJ2-4	TGTGCCACCGAACAGGGGCAAGCCAAAAACATTCAGTACTTC	CATEQGQAKNIQYF
NA	NA	TRBV27	TRBJ1-5	TGTGCCAGCAGTTTATCTTTTTTGGGACCCGATCAGCCCCAGCATTTT	CASSLSFLGPDQPQHF
NA	NA	TRBV6-1	TRBJ1-5	TGTGCCAGCAGTGGGGGTCGTCGGGGTATAAGCAATCAGCCCCAGCATTTT	CASSGGRRGISNQPQHF
NA	NA	TRBV7-9	TRBJ2-1	TGTGCCAGCACGGGAGTGGTTGAGCAGTTCTTC	CASTGVVEQFF
NA	NA	TRBV19	TRBJ2-7	TGTGCCAGTAGTATAGATTTGGGGGGCTACGAGCAGTACTTC	CASSIDLGGYEQYF
NA	NA	TRBV29-1	TRBJ2-7	TGCAGCGTTGGGGAATCGACCTACGAGCAGTACTTC	CSVGESTYEQYF
NA	NA	TRBV7-8	TRBJ1-5	TGTGCCAGCAGCTTGGGTAGGAGCAATCAGCCCCAGCATTTT	CASSLGRSNQPQHF
TRBD1	once	TRBV10-3	TRBJ1-5	TGTGCCGTAGGACAGGGACGGGGTAACAATCAGCCCCAGCATTTT	CAVGQGRGNNQPQHF
NA	NA	TRBV6-1	TRBJ1-4	TGTGCCAGCAGTGAAGCTGTCGCAGCTAGGGATGAAAAACTGTTTTTT	CASSEAVAARDEKLFF
TRBD2	NA	TRBV5-4	TRBJ2-7	TGTGCCAGCAGCTTGAGACTAGCGGGGGCCTACGAGCAGTACTTC	CASSLRLAGAYEQYF
TRBD1	NA	TRBV2	TRBJ2-7	TGTGCCAGCAGTGAGGTCAGGGGGCGTCTAGGCGAGCAGTACTTC	CASSEVRGRLGEQYF
TRBD1	NA	TRBV6-5	TRBJ1-4	TGTGCCAGCAGTTTCGACAGGGGGCGCCACGAAAAACTGTTTTTT	CASSFDRGRHEKLFF
NA	NA	TRBV6-5	TRBJ2-7	TGTGCCAGCAGTGCCGCTCAGTACTTC	CASSAAQYF
TRBD1	NA	TRBV7-8	TRBJ2-7	TGTGCCAGCAGCAGAAGACAGGGGTTCGCGCGCTACGAGCAGTACTTC	CASSRRQGFARYEQYF
NA	NA	TRBV19	TRBJ2-1	TGTGCCAGTAGTAAGCAGTACAATGAGCAGTTCTTC	CASSKQYNEQFF
TRBD2	NA	TRBV5-1	TRBJ2-7	TGCGCCAGCAGCTTGAAACTAGCGGGAGGCTACGAGCAGTACTTC	CASSLKLAGGYEQYF
NA	NA	TRBV5-1	TRBJ2-7	TGCGCCAGCAGCTTGCTTCAGGGCTACGAGCAGTACTTC	CASSLLQGYEQYF